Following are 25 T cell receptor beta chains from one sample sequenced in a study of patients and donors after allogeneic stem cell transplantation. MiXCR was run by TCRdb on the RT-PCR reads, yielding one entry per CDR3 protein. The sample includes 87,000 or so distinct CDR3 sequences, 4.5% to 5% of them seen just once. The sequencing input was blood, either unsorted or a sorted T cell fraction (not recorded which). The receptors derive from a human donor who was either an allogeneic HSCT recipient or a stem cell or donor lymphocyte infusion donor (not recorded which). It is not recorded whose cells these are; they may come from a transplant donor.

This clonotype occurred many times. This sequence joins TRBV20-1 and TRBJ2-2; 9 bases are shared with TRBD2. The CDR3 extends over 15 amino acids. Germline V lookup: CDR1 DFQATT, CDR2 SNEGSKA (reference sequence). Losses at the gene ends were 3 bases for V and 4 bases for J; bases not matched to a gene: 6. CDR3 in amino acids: CSARGPSGVTGELFF. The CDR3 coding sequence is TGCAGTGCTAGGGGGCCTAGCGGGGTCACCGGGGAGCTGTTTTTT.

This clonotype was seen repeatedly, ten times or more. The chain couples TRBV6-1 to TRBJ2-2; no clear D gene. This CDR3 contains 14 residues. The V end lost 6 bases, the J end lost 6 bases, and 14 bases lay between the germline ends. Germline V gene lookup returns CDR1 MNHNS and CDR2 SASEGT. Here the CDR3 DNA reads TGTGCCAGCAGACCGGCCCTCCAGGCCGGGGAGCTGTTTTTT. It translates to CASRPALQAGELFF.

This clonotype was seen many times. The CDR3: CASSIFQGTDTQYF. The DNA of the CDR3 is TGTGCCAGTAGTATCTTCCAGGGCACAGATACGCAGTATTTT. The V and J genes are TRBV19 and TRBJ2-3; D not resolved. The CDR3 has 14 residues. Trimming left V 3 bases short and J 1 base short, with 8 bases between. The V gene's germline CDR1 is LNHDA and CDR2 SQIVND (reference sequence).

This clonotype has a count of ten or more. This chain's CDR3 is CASSQGTSGSTGELFF. The CDR3 DNA sequence: TGTGCCAGCAGTCAGGGAACTAGCGGGAGTACCGGGGAGCTGTTTTTT. This chain links TRBV27 with TRBJ2-2, with TRBD2 matching over 11 bases. The V gene's germline CDR1 is MNHEY and CDR2 SMNVEV (reference sequence). V lost 5 bases, J lost 5 bases, and 7 bases stayed unmatched. The CDR3 totals 16 residues.

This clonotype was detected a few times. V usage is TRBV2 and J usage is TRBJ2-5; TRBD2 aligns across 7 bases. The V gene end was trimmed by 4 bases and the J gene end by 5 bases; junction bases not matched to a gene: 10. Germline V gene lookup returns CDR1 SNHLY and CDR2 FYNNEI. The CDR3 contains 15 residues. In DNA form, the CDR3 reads TGTGCCAGCAGTGCCATCAGGAGGGGAGGGGAGACCCAGTACTTC. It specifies CASSAIRRGGETQYF.

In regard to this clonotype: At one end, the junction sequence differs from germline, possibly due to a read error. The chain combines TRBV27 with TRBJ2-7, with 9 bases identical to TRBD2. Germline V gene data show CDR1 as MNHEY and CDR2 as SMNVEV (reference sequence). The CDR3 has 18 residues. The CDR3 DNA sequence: TGTGCCAGCAGTTCACCCCTGAAAATGACTAGCGGAACCTACGAGCTGTACTTC. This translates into CASSSPLKMTSGTYELYF.

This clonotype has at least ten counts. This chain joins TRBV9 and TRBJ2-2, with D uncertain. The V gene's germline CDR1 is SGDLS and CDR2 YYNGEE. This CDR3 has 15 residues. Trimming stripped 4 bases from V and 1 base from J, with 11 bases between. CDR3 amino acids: CASSLRTGNTGELFF. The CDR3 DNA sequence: TGTGCCAGCAGCCTCCGGACGGGGAACACCGGGGAGCTGTTTTTT.

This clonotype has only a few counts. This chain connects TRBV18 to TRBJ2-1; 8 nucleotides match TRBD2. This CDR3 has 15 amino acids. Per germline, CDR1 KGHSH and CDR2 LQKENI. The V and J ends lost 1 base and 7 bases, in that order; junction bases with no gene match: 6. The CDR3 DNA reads TGTGCCAGCTCACCACGTAGCGGGGCAGATAATGAGCAGTTCTTC. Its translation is CASSPRSGADNEQFF.

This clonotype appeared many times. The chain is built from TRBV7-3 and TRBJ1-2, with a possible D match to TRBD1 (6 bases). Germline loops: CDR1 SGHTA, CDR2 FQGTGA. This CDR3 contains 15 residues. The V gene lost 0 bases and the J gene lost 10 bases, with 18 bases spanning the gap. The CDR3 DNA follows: TGTGCCAGCAGCTTAACGGGGGGCCACGGGAGCCACTACACCTTC. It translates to CASSLTGGHGSHYTF.

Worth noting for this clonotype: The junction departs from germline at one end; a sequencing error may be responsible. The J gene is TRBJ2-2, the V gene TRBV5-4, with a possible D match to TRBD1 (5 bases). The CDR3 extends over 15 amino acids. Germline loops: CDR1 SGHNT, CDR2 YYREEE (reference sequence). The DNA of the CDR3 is TGTGCCAACAGCTATGGCTCAGGGCACACCGGGGAGCTGTTTTTT. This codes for CANSYGSGHTGELFF.

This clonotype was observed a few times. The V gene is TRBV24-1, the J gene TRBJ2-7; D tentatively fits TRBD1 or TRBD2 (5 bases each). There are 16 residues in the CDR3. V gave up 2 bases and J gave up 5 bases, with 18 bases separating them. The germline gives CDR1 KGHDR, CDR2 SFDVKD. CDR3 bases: TGTGCCACCAGTGATTCACCCGGGACGGAGCCCGACGAGCAGTACTTC. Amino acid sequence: CATSDSPGTEPDEQYF.

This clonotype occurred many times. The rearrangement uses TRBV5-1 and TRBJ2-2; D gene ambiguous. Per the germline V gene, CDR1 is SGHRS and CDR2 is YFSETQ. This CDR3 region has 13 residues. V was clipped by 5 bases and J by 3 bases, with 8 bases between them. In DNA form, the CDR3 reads TGCGCCAGCAGATTGTCGTACACCGGGGAGCTGTTTTTT. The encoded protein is CASRLSYTGELFF.

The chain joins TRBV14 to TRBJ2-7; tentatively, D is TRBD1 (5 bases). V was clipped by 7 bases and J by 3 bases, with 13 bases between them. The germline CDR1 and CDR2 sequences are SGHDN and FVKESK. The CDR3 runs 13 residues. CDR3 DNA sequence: TGTGCCAGCAATCAACCAAGGGGCTACGAGCAGTACTTC. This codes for CASNQPRGYEQYF.

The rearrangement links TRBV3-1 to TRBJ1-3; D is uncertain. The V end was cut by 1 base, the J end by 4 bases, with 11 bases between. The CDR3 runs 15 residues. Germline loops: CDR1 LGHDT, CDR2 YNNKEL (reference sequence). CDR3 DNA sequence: TGTGCCAGCAGCCAAGGGACTCGGCCCGGAAACACCATATATTTT. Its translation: CASSQGTRPGNTIYF.

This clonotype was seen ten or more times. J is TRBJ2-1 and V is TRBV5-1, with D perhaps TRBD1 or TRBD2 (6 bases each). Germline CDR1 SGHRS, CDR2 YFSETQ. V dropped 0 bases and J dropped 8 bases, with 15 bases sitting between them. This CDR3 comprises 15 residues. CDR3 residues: CASSLGTGTGDEQFF. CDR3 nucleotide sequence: TGCGCCAGCAGCTTGGGAACAGGGACTGGGGATGAGCAGTTCTTC.

CDR3 sequence reads: CASSLGHPGTQYF. In DNA, the CDR3 is TGTGCCAGCAGCTTGGGACACCCCGGGACCCAGTACTTC. The rearrangement joins TRBV11-3 to TRBJ2-5; maybe TRBD1 (6 bases). In germline, CDR1 is SGHNT, CDR2 YENEEA. The CDR3 runs 13 residues. The germline V and J ends were trimmed by 3 bases and 7 bases, with 12 bases remaining between them.

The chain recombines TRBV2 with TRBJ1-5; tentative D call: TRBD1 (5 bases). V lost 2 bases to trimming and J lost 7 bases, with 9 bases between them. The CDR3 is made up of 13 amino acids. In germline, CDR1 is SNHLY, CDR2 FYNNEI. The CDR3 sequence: CASSERGRQPQHF. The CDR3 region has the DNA TGTGCCAGCAGTGAACGGGGGAGGCAGCCCCAGCATTTT. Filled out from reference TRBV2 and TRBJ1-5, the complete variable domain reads EPEVTQTPSHQVTQMGQEVILRCVPISNHLYFYWYRQILGQKVEFLVSFYNNEISEKSEIFDDQFSVERPDGSNFTLKIRSTKLEDSAMYFCASSERGRQPQHFGDGTRLSIL.

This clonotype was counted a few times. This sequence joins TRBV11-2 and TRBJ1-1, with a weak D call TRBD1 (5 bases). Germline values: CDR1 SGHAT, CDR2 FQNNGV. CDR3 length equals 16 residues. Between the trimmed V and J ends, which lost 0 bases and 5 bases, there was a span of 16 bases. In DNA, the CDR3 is TGTGCCAGCAGCTTAGAGTTTACGGGGGGGGGGACTGAAGCTTTCTTT. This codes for CASSLEFTGGGTEAFF.

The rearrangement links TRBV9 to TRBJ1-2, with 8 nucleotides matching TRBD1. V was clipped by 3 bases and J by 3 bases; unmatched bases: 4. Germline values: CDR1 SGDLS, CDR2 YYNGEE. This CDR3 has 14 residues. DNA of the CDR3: TGTGCCAGCAGCGCCTCGACAGGGGACTATGGCTACACCTTC. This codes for CASSASTGDYGYTF.

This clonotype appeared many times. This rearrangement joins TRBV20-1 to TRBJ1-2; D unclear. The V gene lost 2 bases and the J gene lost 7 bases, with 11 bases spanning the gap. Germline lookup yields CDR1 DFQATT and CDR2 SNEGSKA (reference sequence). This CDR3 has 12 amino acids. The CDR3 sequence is CSARPEMGGYTF. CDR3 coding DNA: TGCAGTGCTAGACCCGAAATGGGTGGCTACACCTTC.

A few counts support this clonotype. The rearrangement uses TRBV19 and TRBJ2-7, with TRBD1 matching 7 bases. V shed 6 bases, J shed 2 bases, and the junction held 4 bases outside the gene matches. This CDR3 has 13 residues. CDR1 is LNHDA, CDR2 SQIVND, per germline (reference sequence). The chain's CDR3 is CASSLQGTYEQYF. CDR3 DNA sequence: TGTGCCAGTAGCTTACAGGGGACCTACGAGCAGTACTTC. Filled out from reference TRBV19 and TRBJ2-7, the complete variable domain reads DGGITQSPKYLFRKEGQNVTLSCEQNLNHDAMYWYRQDPGQGLRLIYYSQIVNDFQKGDIAEGYSVSREKKESFPLTVTSAQKNPTAFYLCASSLQGTYEQYFGPGTRLTVT.

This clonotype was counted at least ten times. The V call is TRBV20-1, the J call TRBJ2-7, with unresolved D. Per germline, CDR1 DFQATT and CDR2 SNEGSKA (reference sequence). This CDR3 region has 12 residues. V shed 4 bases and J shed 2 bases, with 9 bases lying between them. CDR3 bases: TGCAGTGCTAAACAGTGGACCTACGAGCAGTACTTC. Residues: CSAKQWTYEQYF.

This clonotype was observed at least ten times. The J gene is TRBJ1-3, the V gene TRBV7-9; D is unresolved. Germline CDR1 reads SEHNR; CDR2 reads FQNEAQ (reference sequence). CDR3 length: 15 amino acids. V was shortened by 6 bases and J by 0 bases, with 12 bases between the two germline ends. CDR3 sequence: CASSSPRGSGNTIYF. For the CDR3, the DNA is TGTGCCAGCAGTAGCCCGCGGGGCTCTGGAAACACCATATATTTT.

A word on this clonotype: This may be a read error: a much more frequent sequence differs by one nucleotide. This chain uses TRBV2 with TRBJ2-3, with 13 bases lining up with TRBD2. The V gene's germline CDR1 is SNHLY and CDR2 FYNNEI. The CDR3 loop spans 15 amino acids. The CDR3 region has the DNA TGTGTCAGCAGAGAACTAGCGGGGGGGCCAGATACGCAGTATTTT. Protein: CVSRELAGGPDTQYF. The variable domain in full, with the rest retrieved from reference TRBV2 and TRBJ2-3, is EPEVTQTPSHQVTQMGQEVILRCVPISNHLYFYWYRQILGQKVEFLVSFYNNEISEKSEIFDDQFSVERPDGSNFTLKIRSTKLEDSAMYFCVSRELAGGPDTQYFGPGTRLTVL.

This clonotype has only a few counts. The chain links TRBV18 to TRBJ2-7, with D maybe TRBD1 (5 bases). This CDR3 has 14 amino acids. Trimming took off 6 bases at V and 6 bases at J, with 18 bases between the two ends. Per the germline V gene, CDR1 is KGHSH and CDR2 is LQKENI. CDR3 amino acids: CASSSNPQGGEQYF. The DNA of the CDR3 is TGTGCCAGCTCGTCAAATCCTCAGGGCGGCGAGCAGTACTTC.